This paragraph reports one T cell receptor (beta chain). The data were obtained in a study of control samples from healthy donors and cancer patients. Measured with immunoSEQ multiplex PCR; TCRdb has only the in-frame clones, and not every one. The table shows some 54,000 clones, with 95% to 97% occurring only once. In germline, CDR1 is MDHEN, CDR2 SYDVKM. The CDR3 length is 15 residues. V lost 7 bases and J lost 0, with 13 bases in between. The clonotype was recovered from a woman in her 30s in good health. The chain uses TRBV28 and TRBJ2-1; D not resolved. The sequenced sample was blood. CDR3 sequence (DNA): TGTGCCAGCATCATGGATTCTAGCTCCTACAATGAGCAGTTCTTC. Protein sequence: CASIMDSSSYNEQFF.